The 6 T cell receptor beta chains given below trace back to one sample, sequenced in a study of early stage breast cancer tumors. The table came from immunoSEQ multiplex PCR; TCRdb's copy has only in-frame clones and leaves some out. The sample has about 50,000 clones; around 83% are singletons. The sample consisted of blood. The receptors shown here come from a person aged 50 to 59 with breast cancer.

The chain joins TRBV5-1 to TRBJ2-7; no firm D call. From germline, CDR1 is SGHRS and CDR2 YFSETQ. The V end lost 5 bases, the J end lost 2 bases, and 17 bases lay between the germline ends. CDR3 length equals 15 residues. The CDR3 is CASSSVGVFTYEQYF. CDR3 bases: TGCGCCAGCAGTTCCGTCGGCGTGTTCACCTACGAGCAGTACTTC.

V and J are TRBV25-1 and TRBJ2-7, with TRBD2 matching 14 bases. The CDR3 length is 14 residues. Germline CDR1 is MGHDK and CDR2 is SYGVNS. Trimming removed 8 bases from V and 4 bases from J; junction bases left unmatched: 4. CDR3 nucleotides: TGTGCCAGCCGGACTAGCGGGAGGCTGTACGAGCAGTACTTC. The encoded protein is CASRTSGRLYEQYF.

The genes are TRBV18 and TRBJ1-2; TRBD1 agrees at 8 bases. The CDR3 sequence is 14 residues long. V lost 6 bases and J lost 3; bases outside the gene matches: 6. Germline CDR1 reads KGHSH; CDR2 reads LQKENI. CDR3 coding DNA: TGTGCCAGCTCGCGCCTGGACAGGGACTATGGCTACACCTTC. Protein sequence: CASSRLDRDYGYTF.

This clone was seen a single time. This chain uses TRBV7-9 with TRBJ2-5, with 11 bases aligning to TRBD2. Germline V gives CDR1 SEHNR, CDR2 FQNEAQ (reference sequence). This CDR3 has 17 residues. Germline trimming cut 6 bases from V and 5 bases from J; bases unmatched to any gene: 14. This CDR3 is CASSFRPSGGLQETQYF. CDR3 bases: TGTGCCAGCAGTTTCCGGCCTAGCGGGGGGCTCCAGGAGACCCAGTACTTC.

The chain carries TRBV29-1 and TRBJ2-7; maybe TRBD2 (5 bases). The CDR3 consists of 15 residues. The germline V and J ends were trimmed by 2 bases and 0 bases, with 14 bases remaining between them. Germline V gene data show CDR1 as SQVTM and CDR2 as ANQGSEA. In DNA, the CDR3 is TGCAGCGTTGAATCAGAGGGCGTAGTCTCCTACGAGCAGTACTTC. Encoded protein: CSVESEGVVSYEQYF.

The chain uses TRBV5-1 and TRBJ2-2; D possibly corresponds to TRBD2 (5 bases). CDR3 length equals 14 residues. V lost 0 bases and J 5 bases, leaving 8 bases between the germline ends. Germline V gene lookup returns CDR1 SGHRS and CDR2 YFSETQ. The CDR3 region is CASSLAGITGELFF. CDR3 bases: TGCGCCAGCAGCTTGGCCGGGATAACCGGGGAGCTGTTTTTT. The entire variable domain, with the rest obtained from reference TRBV5-1 and TRBJ2-2, is as follows: KAGVTQTPRYLIKTRGQQVTLSCSPISGHRSVSWYQQTPGQGLQFLFEYFSETQRNKGNFPGRFSGRQFSNSRSEMNVSTLELGDSALYLCASSLAGITGELFFGEGSRLTVL.